The rows below give T cell receptor beta chains drawn from one sample of a study of T-cell reconstitution after alpha-beta-depleted transplantation in children. MiXCR was run by TCRdb on the PCR reads, yielding one entry per CDR3 protein. The table includes about 980,000 distinct CDR3 sequences, about 31% detected once. The sample in question was PBMCs, mostly from graft donor cells, obtained 360 days after TCRalphabeta/CD19-depleted stem cell transplant. The receptors derive from a boy under two years old who had a stem cell transplant for SCID, so the T cells may come from the graft donor. CDR3s include the opening cysteine and the closing phenylalanine or tryptophan. Fields, in order: D gene, V gene, clone size, J gene, CDR3 length, CDR3 DNA, CDR3 protein. D genes are given only for firm matches. Rows give clone size only sometimes, using once, few, many, or a class for an expanded clone.

>TRBD1|TRBV12-3/TRBV12-4|few|TRBJ2-2|15
TGTGCCAGCACCACCGGGACAGGGAGGACCGGGGAGCTGTTTTTT
CASTTGTGRTGELFF
>TRBD1|TRBV12-3/TRBV12-4|few|TRBJ1-1|14
TGTGCCAGCAGATCAACAGGGGCCCGGGGTGAAGCTTTCTTT
CASRSTGARGEAFF
>.|TRBV2|few|TRBJ2-7|11
TGTGCCATCGGTCTTGCCTACGAGCAGTACTTC
CAIGLAYEQYF
>TRBD2|TRBV6-5|few|TRBJ2-1|15
TGTGCCAGCAGTTACGGCGGGAGGGCCTACAATGAGCAGTTCTTC
CASSYGGRAYNEQFF
>.|TRBV28|.|TRBJ2-3|15
TGTGCCAGCAGGTGGGACTTAACTAGCACAGATACGCAGTATTTT
CASRWDLTSTDTQYF
>.|TRBV7-9|once|TRBJ2-5|13
TGTGCCAGCAGCGGTAGTAAATCGGGGACCCAGTACTTC
CASSGSKSGTQYF
>TRBD2|TRBV7-2|few|TRBJ2-1|16
TGTGCCAGCAGCTTAGAAGGCGGCGGGGGTTACAATGAGCAGTTCTTC
CASSLEGGGGYNEQFF
>TRBD2|TRBV3-1|.|TRBJ2-1|17
TGTGCCAGCAGCCAGGAGACTAGCGGGTTCTCCTACAATGAGCAGTTCTTC
CASSQETSGFSYNEQFF
>.|TRBV9|.|TRBJ1-2|15
TGTGCCAGCAGCGTAGAGGAGACTCTAGGCTATGGCTACACCTTC
CASSVEETLGYGYTF
>.|TRBV2|few|TRBJ2-7|13
TGTGCCAGCAGTAGACAGGTCACCTACGAGCAGTACTTC
CASSRQVTYEQYF
>.|TRBV5-5|.|TRBJ2-5|15
TGTGCCAGCAGCTTGTACCCAACAATCCAAGAGACCCAGTACTTC
CASSLYPTIQETQYF
>TRBD1|TRBV29-1|.|TRBJ2-7|13
TGCAGCGTCCGGACAGGGTCCTCCTACGAGCAGTACTTC
CSVRTGSSYEQYF
>.|TRBV5-1|.|TRBJ2-5|14
TGCGCCAGCAGCTTAGAACCGGCTGGAGAGACCCAGTACTTC
CASSLEPAGETQYF
>.|TRBV7-8|few|TRBJ2-3|14
TGTGCCAGCAGCTTAGTAAGGACCCCCGATACGCAGTATTTT
CASSLVRTPDTQYF
>TRBD2|TRBV20-1|.|TRBJ2-2|15
TGCAGTGCTACGACTAGCGGGGGGTATGGCGGGGAGCTGTTTTTT
CSATTSGGYGGELFF
>.|TRBV11-1|.|TRBJ1-2|18
TGTGCCAGCAGCTTATTGCCCCCTCGGGCAGGGACCAACTATGGCTACACCTTC
CASSLLPPRAGTNYGYTF
>.|TRBV30|few|TRBJ2-3|15
TGTGCCTGGAGTGTGGGCAGGGTCAGCACAGATACGCAGTATTTT
CAWSVGRVSTDTQYF
>TRBD2|TRBV4-2|.|TRBJ2-2|17
TGTGCCAGCAGCCCCCTCGGGGGAGGGAAGCGCACCGGGGAGCTGTTTTTT
CASSPLGGGKRTGELFF
>.|TRBV28|.|TRBJ2-1|16
TGTGCCAGCCGCGAGGTTGCCGGGGGGCCCTACAATGAGCAGTTCTTC
CASREVAGGPYNEQFF
>.|TRBV29-1|.|TRBJ1-1|13
TGCAGCGTTGCGGAACAGGGTCGGACTGAAGCTTTCTTT
CSVAEQGRTEAFF
>TRBD2|TRBV5-1|.|TRBJ2-1|14
TGCGCCAGCAGCTTGGTTTCGGGGGGGCCTGAGCAGTTCTTC
CASSLVSGGPEQFF
>.|TRBV6-1|.|TRBJ2-7|12
TGTGCCAGCACCCTAGAGCGCTACGAGCAGTACTTC
CASTLERYEQYF
>TRBD2|TRBV7-3|.|TRBJ2-1|20
TGTGCCAGCAGCTTAGGGCCGGGGGGGGAGTGGGAGAGCTCCTACAATGAGCAGTTCTTC
CASSLGPGGEWESSYNEQFF
>TRBD1|TRBV4-3|.|TRBJ1-6|16
TGCGCCAGCAGCCAAGTCAGGGGGTCCTATAATTCACCCCTCCACTTT
CASSQVRGSYNSPLHF
>.|TRBV5-6|few|TRBJ2-1|16
TGTGCCAGCAGCATCGCGGACGGAGGGCCCTACAATGAGCAGTTCTTC
CASSIADGGPYNEQFF
>.|TRBV30|few|TRBJ1-1|15
TGTGCCTGGAGTGTCCAGACAGGCTTGAACACTGAAGCTTTCTTT
CAWSVQTGLNTEAFF
>TRBD1|TRBV5-5|.|TRBJ1-1|12
TGTGCCAGCAGAACAGGGGTCACTGAAGCTTTCTTT
CASRTGVTEAFF
>.|TRBV7-9|few|TRBJ1-1|15
TGTGCCAGCAGCCCAAGGAGCAGGGATGACACTGAAGCTTTCTTT
CASSPRSRDDTEAFF
>TRBD1|TRBV7-2|.|TRBJ2-5|15
TGTGCCATCAGCTTAGATTACAGGGGCAGGGAGACCCAGTACTTC
CAISLDYRGRETQYF
>TRBD1|TRBV12-3/TRBV12-4|few|TRBJ1-4|13
TGTGCCAGCAGGAGGACAGGGGGGGAAAAACTGTTTTTT
CASRRTGGEKLFF
>TRBD2|TRBV4-3|.|TRBJ2-1|16
TGCGCCAGCAGCCCCCCTCCGGGCGGGGGGGAGGATGAGCAGTTCTTC
CASSPPPGGGEDEQFF
>.|TRBV29-1|.|TRBJ2-7|15
TGCAGCGTTGCCCAGTTTCTCGGGAAAATATACGAGCAGTACTTC
CSVAQFLGKIYEQYF
>.|TRBV20-1|.|TRBJ2-1|15
TGCAGTGCTAAAGGGCGAGGGACGCTCTACAATGAGCAGTTCTTC
CSAKGRGTLYNEQFF
>.|TRBV21-1|few|TRBJ2-1|15
TGTGCCAGCGGCGCGGGACTAGCGGTTCTGTATGAGCAGTTCTTC
CASGAGLAVLYEQFF
>TRBD1|TRBV12-3/TRBV12-4|.|TRBJ2-3|19
TGTGCCAGCAGTCGTCCCTGGGGACAGCCCAGCGGTAGCACAGATACGCAGTATTTT
CASSRPWGQPSGSTDTQYF
>TRBD1|TRBV5-1|.|TRBJ1-4|14
TGCGCCAGCAGCTCAGGACAGGATTATGAAAAACTGTTTTTT
CASSSGQDYEKLFF
>TRBD1|TRBV20-1|few|TRBJ2-2|12
TGCAGTGCTTCCCGGACAGGCGGGGAGCTGTTTTTT
CSASRTGGELFF
>TRBD1|TRBV5-1|few|TRBJ2-7|18
TGCGCCAGCAGCGATCGGGACAGGGGCCAACGGGTGTCCTACGAGCAGTACTTC
CASSDRDRGQRVSYEQYF
>TRBD1|TRBV12-3/TRBV12-4|few|TRBJ2-1|16
TGTGCCAGCACCCCCCTGGGGACAGGGGCCTACAATGAGCAGTTCTTC
CASTPLGTGAYNEQFF
>TRBD1|TRBV20-1|.|TRBJ2-3|16
TGCAGTGCTAGATTACCGGGACAGGGTAGCCTGGATCCGCAGTATTTT
CSARLPGQGSLDPQYF
>TRBD1|TRBV4-2|few|TRBJ2-7|15
TGTGCCAGCAGCCAAGATCCAGGGGGCTACGACGAGCAGTACTTC
CASSQDPGGYDEQYF
>.|TRBV28|few|TRBJ1-1|14
TGTGCCAGCAGTGATAGAGCTACGAACACTGAAGCTTTCTTT
CASSDRATNTEAFF
>TRBD2|TRBV7-8|few|TRBJ2-1|18
TGTGCCAGCAGCCCCGGACTAGCGGGGGGGCTCGTCTTCGATGAGCAGTTCTTC
CASSPGLAGGLVFDEQFF
>.|TRBV20-1|few|TRBJ2-2|13
TGCAGTGCTAGTGGCGCGAACACCGGGGAGCTGTTTTTT
CSASGANTGELFF
>.|TRBV6-1|.|TRBJ1-6|13
TGTGCCAGCAGCGAAGGACGGTATTCACCCCTCCACTTT
CASSEGRYSPLHF
>.|TRBV29-1|few|TRBJ1-1|13
TGCAGCGTTGCCCTTGGCGGCATTTTGGGGGCTTTCTTT
CSVALGGILGAFF
>.|TRBV5-5|many|TRBJ2-3|13
TGTGCCAGCAGCTTGATGGGAGCAGATACGCAGTATTTT
CASSLMGADTQYF
>TRBD2|TRBV29-1|few|TRBJ2-2|16
TGCAGCGCATATAGCGGGGGGGCAGGAAGACGCGGGGAGCTGTTTTTT
CSAYSGGAGRRGELFF
>.|TRBV4-1|.|TRBJ2-5|16
TGCGCCAGCAGCCAAAACGGACTGGGCCGCCAAGAGACCCAGTACTTC
CASSQNGLGRQETQYF
>.|TRBV20-1|.|TRBJ1-5|17
TGCAGTGCTAGAGCGGGACTGGTAAGCTATAGCAATCAGCCCCAGCATTTT
CSARAGLVSYSNQPQHF
>TRBD1|TRBV28|.|TRBJ1-6|15
TGTGCCAGCAGTTTACCGACAGGGGCTAATTCACCCCTCCACTTT
CASSLPTGANSPLHF
>.|TRBV7-8|few|TRBJ2-1|15
TGTGCCAGCAGCTTAGTCGAGCAGTCCTACAATGAGCAGTTCTTC
CASSLVEQSYNEQFF
>TRBD2|TRBV7-2|.|TRBJ2-3|16
TGTGCCAGCAGCTTTAGCGGGGGACTCTCTGGAGATACGCAGTATTTT
CASSFSGGLSGDTQYF
>.|TRBV4-1|.|TRBJ2-5|15
TGCGCCAGCAGCCAAGGGGGGGGCCGGGAGGAGACCCAGTACTTC
CASSQGGGREETQYF
>TRBD1|TRBV10-3|.|TRBJ1-1|15
TGTGCCATCAGTCGGGACAGAAGCATGAACACTGAAGCTTTCTTT
CAISRDRSMNTEAFF